A selection of T cell receptor beta chains follows, all from one sample in a study of OX40 agonist ivuxolimab in advanced cancers. Some clones are missing from TCRdb's copy, which holds only in-frame ones; the method was immunoSEQ multiplex PCR. The table has about 22,000 clones, about 87% seen once. Sequenced here: CD4+ or CD8+ T cells sorted from blood, sampled in a trial of the OX40 agonist ivuxolimab. These receptors originate from an adult with an advanced solid tumor such as melanoma, head and neck, liver or kidney cancer. Both conserved end residues are part of each CDR3. A D gene is named only where the DNA matches it firmly. Some rows have no size entry. The others give once, few or many, or a class for an expanded clone.

clone size: .; J gene: TRBJ1-1; D gene: .; V gene: TRBV6-1; CDR3 protein: CASNHGSGEAFF; CDR3 DNA: TGTGCCAGCAACCACGGGTCTGGTGAAGCTTTCTTT
clone size: .; J gene: TRBJ1-6; D gene: .; V gene: TRBV7-9; CDR3 protein: CASSLGTERGSPLHF; CDR3 DNA: TGTGCCAGCAGCTTAGGAACAGAACGGGGTTCACCCCTCCACTTT
clone size: .; J gene: TRBJ2-7; D gene: TRBD1; V gene: TRBV7-6; CDR3 protein: CASSFDGRQGAYEQYF; CDR3 DNA: TGTGCCAGCAGCTTTGATGGGAGACAGGGGGCCTACGAGCAGTACTTC
clone size: .; J gene: TRBJ1-1; D gene: TRBD1; V gene: TRBV4-1; CDR3 protein: CASSQDDRGLVGAFF; CDR3 DNA: TGCGCCAGCAGCCAGGACGACAGGGGCTTGGTGGGAGCTTTCTTT
clone size: once; J gene: TRBJ2-7; D gene: .; V gene: TRBV7-8; CDR3 protein: CASSPLGGSYEQYF; CDR3 DNA: TGTGCCAGCAGCCCGTTGGGCGGAAGCTACGAGCAGTACTTC
clone size: .; J gene: TRBJ2-1; D gene: TRBD2; V gene: TRBV18; CDR3 protein: CASSPRIGGAAEEQFF; CDR3 DNA: TGTGCCAGCTCACCACGGATCGGGGGGGCAGCCGAAGAGCAGTTCTTC
clone size: .; J gene: TRBJ2-7; D gene: TRBD1; V gene: TRBV5-3; CDR3 protein: CASSSGQGGSYEQYF; CDR3 DNA: TGTGCCAGCAGCTCCGGACAGGGAGGCTCCTACGAGCAGTACTTC
clone size: .; J gene: TRBJ2-5; D gene: TRBD1; V gene: TRBV13; CDR3 protein: CASSLGTGFRETQYF; CDR3 DNA: TGTGCCAGCAGCTTGGGGACAGGGTTTCGGGAGACCCAGTACTTC
clone size: .; J gene: TRBJ2-3; D gene: TRBD2; V gene: TRBV9; CDR3 protein: CASSGLAGVGDTQYF; CDR3 DNA: TGTGCCAGCAGTGGACTAGCGGGGGTTGGAGATACGCAGTATTTT
clone size: .; J gene: TRBJ2-3; D gene: TRBD2; V gene: TRBV19; CDR3 protein: CATSSRGDTDTQYF; CDR3 DNA: TGTGCCACGTCTTCGCGGGGGGATACAGATACGCAGTATTTT
clone size: .; J gene: TRBJ2-1; D gene: .; V gene: TRBV5-4; CDR3 protein: CASSLDHAGIPYNEQFF; CDR3 DNA: TGTGCCAGCAGCTTGGATCATGCAGGGATCCCCTACAATGAGCAGTTCTTC
clone size: .; J gene: TRBJ2-1; D gene: .; V gene: TRBV19; CDR3 protein: CASSPGGDYNEQFF; CDR3 DNA: TGTGCCAGTAGCCCCGGTGGAGACTACAATGAGCAGTTCTTC
clone size: .; J gene: TRBJ1-1; D gene: TRBD1; V gene: TRBV7-9; CDR3 protein: CASSPRQGEPGNTEAFF; CDR3 DNA: TGTGCCAGCAGCCCACGACAGGGTGAACCCGGCAACACTGAAGCTTTCTTT
clone size: few; J gene: TRBJ1-6; D gene: TRBD1; V gene: TRBV30; CDR3 protein: CAWSVGGAYNSPLHF; CDR3 DNA: TGTGCCTGGAGTGTAGGGGGCGCCTATAATTCACCCCTCCACTTT
clone size: .; J gene: TRBJ2-7; D gene: TRBD1; V gene: TRBV11-1; CDR3 protein: CASSWGTDYEQYF; CDR3 DNA: TGTGCCAGCAGCTGGGGGACAGACTACGAGCAGTACTTC
clone size: .; J gene: TRBJ1-2; D gene: .; V gene: TRBV30; CDR3 protein: CAWSVERGSGYTF; CDR3 DNA: TGTGCCTGGAGTGTTGAAAGGGGGTCTGGCTACACCTTC
clone size: .; J gene: TRBJ2-4; D gene: TRBD1; V gene: TRBV27; CDR3 protein: CASSLYPEAGRGNENIQYF; CDR3 DNA: TGTGCCAGCAGTTTATATCCCGAGGCCGGCAGGGGGAACGAAAACATTCAGTACTTC
clone size: .; J gene: TRBJ1-4; D gene: TRBD1; V gene: TRBV19; CDR3 protein: CASSSTGQPNEKLFF; CDR3 DNA: TGTGCCAGTAGTAGTACGGGACAGCCAAATGAAAAACTGTTTTTT
clone size: .; J gene: TRBJ2-1; D gene: TRBD2; V gene: TRBV29-1; CDR3 protein: CSVVELAGGSYNEQFF; CDR3 DNA: TGCAGCGTTGTGGAGCTAGCGGGGGGCTCATACAATGAGCAGTTCTTC
clone size: .; J gene: TRBJ1-4; D gene: TRBD1; V gene: TRBV30; CDR3 protein: CAWSEGTGEEKLFF; CDR3 DNA: TGTGCCTGGAGCGAAGGGACAGGGGAGGAAAAACTGTTTTTT
clone size: .; J gene: TRBJ1-2; D gene: .; V gene: TRBV29-1; CDR3 protein: CSVEDFGYGYTF; CDR3 DNA: TGCAGCGTTGAAGACTTTGGCTATGGCTACACCTTC
clone size: .; J gene: TRBJ1-4; D gene: TRBD1; V gene: TRBV19; CDR3 protein: CASSPGDRGPPSNEKLFF; CDR3 DNA: TGTGCCAGTAGTCCCGGAGACAGGGGGCCACCGTCTAATGAAAAACTGTTTTTT
clone size: .; J gene: TRBJ2-7; D gene: TRBD2; V gene: TRBV11-2; CDR3 protein: CASSLASGGLIPYEQYF; CDR3 DNA: TGTGCCAGCAGCTTAGCCAGCGGGGGTCTAATACCCTACGAGCAGTACTTC
clone size: once; J gene: TRBJ1-2; D gene: TRBD1; V gene: TRBV27; CDR3 protein: CASSNIGRQGGRGYTF; CDR3 DNA: TGTGCCAGCAGTAATATAGGGAGACAGGGTGGACGGGGCTACACCTTC
clone size: medium-sized; J gene: TRBJ2-6; D gene: TRBD1; V gene: TRBV5-4; CDR3 protein: CASSLLTGDSGANVLTF; CDR3 DNA: TGTGCCAGCAGCTTGCTGACAGGGGACTCTGGGGCCAACGTCCTGACTTTC
clone size: .; J gene: TRBJ1-1; D gene: .; V gene: TRBV15; CDR3 protein: CATSTINTEAFF; CDR3 DNA: TGTGCCACCAGCACGATTAACACTGAAGCTTTCTTT
clone size: .; J gene: TRBJ2-6; D gene: .; V gene: TRBV12-5; CDR3 protein: CASGSPWERRGANVLTF; CDR3 DNA: TGTGCTAGTGGTTCCCCCTGGGAGAGGAGGGGGGCCAACGTCCTGACTTTC
clone size: .; J gene: TRBJ1-2; D gene: .; V gene: TRBV27; CDR3 protein: CASSPQGQLHYGYTF; CDR3 DNA: TGTGCCAGCAGTCCCCAGGGGCAGTTACACTATGGCTACACCTTC
clone size: .; J gene: TRBJ1-5; D gene: .; V gene: TRBV6-1; CDR3 protein: CASSEVDGGSNQPQHF; CDR3 DNA: TGTGCCAGCAGTGAAGTGGACGGGGGGAGCAATCAGCCCCAGCATTTT
clone size: .; J gene: TRBJ1-2; D gene: .; V gene: TRBV9; CDR3 protein: CASSVAPSEDGYTF; CDR3 DNA: TGTGCCAGCAGCGTAGCCCCCTCGGAGGATGGCTACACCTTC
clone size: .; J gene: TRBJ1-5; D gene: TRBD1; V gene: TRBV27; CDR3 protein: CASSSLGQGGNQPQHF; CDR3 DNA: TGTGCCAGCAGTTCCCTGGGTCAGGGGGGGAATCAGCCCCAGCATTTT
clone size: .; J gene: TRBJ2-3; D gene: .; V gene: TRBV7-8; CDR3 protein: CASSLYADTQYF; CDR3 DNA: TGTGCCAGCAGCTTATACGCAGATACGCAGTATTTT
clone size: .; J gene: TRBJ1-2; D gene: .; V gene: TRBV5-4; CDR3 protein: CASSLAGDKSYTF; CDR3 DNA: TGTGCCAGCAGCTTGGCCGGGGACAAGAGCTACACCTTC
clone size: .; J gene: TRBJ1-1; D gene: .; V gene: TRBV7-3; CDR3 protein: CASSQNAPEAFF; CDR3 DNA: TGTGCCAGCAGCCAGAACGCCCCTGAAGCTTTCTTT
clone size: .; J gene: TRBJ1-6; D gene: .; V gene: TRBV5-4; CDR3 protein: CASSLAGGGYNSPLHF; CDR3 DNA: TGTGCCAGCAGCTTGGCGGGGGGCGGGTATAATTCACCCCTCCACTTT
clone size: few; J gene: TRBJ2-3; D gene: .; V gene: TRBV7-9; CDR3 protein: CASSTWGLTDTQYF; CDR3 DNA: TGTGCCAGCAGCACCTGGGGACTGACAGATACGCAGTATTTT
clone size: .; J gene: TRBJ1-6; D gene: TRBD1; V gene: TRBV7-9; CDR3 protein: CASSPPRQGVGSPLHF; CDR3 DNA: TGTGCCAGCAGCCCACCACGACAGGGGGTTGGTTCACCCCTCCACTTT